A single sample gave rise to the 25 T cell receptor beta chains below, sequenced in a study of T cells in Graves' hyperthyroidism and ophthalmopathy. TCR beta CDR3 regions were amplified from RNA. The TCR CDR3 was amplified in a first-round RT-PCR using the HTBI primer set. One entry per CDR3 protein results from TCRdb running MiXCR on the multiplex PCR reads. The sample consists of hundreds of thousands of distinct CDR3 sequences, about 13% of them appearing once. Sequenced sample: blood. These receptors were taken from a woman in her thirties or forties with Graves' ophthalmopathy.

This clonotype was found many times. The rearrangement links TRBV2 to TRBJ2-2; 10 bases are shared with TRBD1. CDR1 SNHLY and CDR2 FYNNEI come from the germline V gene. Trimming cost V 9 bases and J 0 bases; bases outside gene matches: 16. The CDR3 runs to 19 residues. CDR3 region: CASRTGGLDGGTNTGELFF. In DNA, the CDR3 is TGTGCCAGTCGGACAGGGGGACTCGACGGGGGTACGAACACCGGGGAGCTGTTTTTT.

This clonotype was found many times. This chain connects TRBV6-5 to TRBJ1-6; D unclear. The CDR3 sequence is 16 residues long. V gave up 0 bases and J gave up 8 bases, with 14 bases separating them. The germline V gene encodes CDR1 MNHEY and CDR2 SVGAGI. The chain's CDR3 is CASSYSATDEYSPLHF. The CDR3 DNA reads as TGTGCCAGCAGTTACTCGGCCACGGATGAGTATTCACCCCTCCACTTT.

This clonotype showed up many times. This sequence joins TRBV5-1 and TRBJ1-1, with D possibly TRBD1 on 5 matching bases. V lost 2 bases and J lost 1, with 15 bases in between. The germline gives CDR1 SGHRS, CDR2 YFSETQ. CDR3 size: 16 residues. The CDR3 nucleotides are TGCGCCAGCAGCTTTGTTCCGGGGGATGGGAACACTGAAGCTTTCTTT. Amino acid sequence: CASSFVPGDGNTEAFF.

Ten or more counts support this clonotype. The rearrangement joins TRBV6-1 to TRBJ2-3; TRBD2 agrees at 10 bases. CDR1 MNHNS and CDR2 SASEGT come from the germline V gene. CDR3 length equals 17 residues. J was trimmed by 6 bases and V by 2 bases; bases with no gene match: 11. The CDR3: CASSERWLAGVSDTQYF. As DNA, the CDR3 is TGTGCCAGCAGTGAACGGTGGCTAGCGGGAGTCTCGGATACGCAGTATTTT.

There are many counts of this clonotype. This chain joins TRBV18 and TRBJ1-1; D ambiguous. Germline V CDR1 and CDR2: KGHSH, LQKENI. The CDR3 is 14 residues long. V gave up 0 bases and J gave up 6 bases, with 11 bases separating them. CDR3 sequence: CASSPPSGLAEAFF. CDR3 in DNA: TGTGCCAGCTCACCACCGAGCGGGTTGGCTGAAGCTTTCTTT.

This clonotype was found many times. As DNA, the CDR3 is TGTGCCAGCAGCCTACTCATACTGGGGGAGCAGTACTTC. Its protein product is CASSLLILGEQYF. The gene calls are TRBV14 and TRBJ2-7; D is undetermined. There are 13 residues in the CDR3. V was cut by 4 bases and J by 7 bases, with 14 bases left in between. Germline V gene lookup returns CDR1 SGHDN and CDR2 FVKESK.

There are a few counts of this clonotype. J is TRBJ2-7 and V is TRBV19, with 7 nucleotides matching TRBD1. Germline values: CDR1 LNHDA, CDR2 SQIVND (reference sequence). The V and J ends lost 3 bases and 3 bases, in that order; junction bases with no gene match: 5. CDR3 length: 14 residues. The CDR3 DNA is TGTGCCAGTAGTATTCCGGGACAGTTCTACGAGCAGTACTTC. It yields the protein CASSIPGQFYEQYF.

This clonotype was recorded at least ten times. The chain couples TRBV2 to TRBJ2-1, with D possibly being TRBD2 (6 bases). V was pared by 4 bases and J by 1 base, with 11 bases between. Germline V gives CDR1 SNHLY, CDR2 FYNNEI. CDR3 length: 15 amino acids. Here the CDR3 reads CASSVDRGSYNEQFF. The CDR3 nucleotides are TGTGCCAGCAGTGTCGACCGGGGGTCCTACAATGAGCAGTTCTTC.

Note on this clonotype: A single base separates this from a much larger clone, so it may be a read error. V usage is TRBV3-1 and J usage is TRBJ2-1; D remains ambiguous. V lost 2 bases to trimming and J lost 4 bases, with 15 bases between them. The CDR3 loop spans 16 amino acids. Germline V gene data show CDR1 as LGHDT and CDR2 as YNNKEL (reference sequence). The CDR3 loop reads CASSQFLGDPYNEQFF. In nucleotides, the CDR3 is TGTGCCAGCAGCCAATTTCTCGGAGACCCATACAATGAGCAGTTCTTC.

This clonotype was observed many times. V and J are TRBV27 and TRBJ1-2; maybe TRBD1 (6 bases). Germline V CDR1 and CDR2: MNHEY, SMNVEV (reference sequence). Trimming took 7 bases from V and 0 from J, leaving 21 bases between them. The CDR3 is made up of 17 amino acids. CDR3 coding DNA: TGTGCCAGCAAACCCCGAGGGGGTGGGGGGGCTAACTATGGCTACACCTTC. It translates to CASKPRGGGGANYGYTF.

The rearrangement joins TRBV6-8 to TRBJ2-7; 8 positions match TRBD2. The trim removed 9 bases at V and 2 bases at J, leaving 18 bases unmatched. Germline lookup yields CDR1 MNHGY and CDR2 SAAAGT. The CDR3 is 17 amino acids. The CDR3 DNA sequence: TGTGCCAGTTCCTTTTTAGTGCGGGGGGACCGAGCCTACGAGCAGTACTTC. Its protein is CASSFLVRGDRAYEQYF.

This clonotype has ten or more counts. V usage is TRBV5-1 and J usage is TRBJ1-2, with TRBD1 matching 7 bases. Germline CDR1 SGHRS, CDR2 YFSETQ. After removal of 2 bases from V and 8 bases from J, the junction contained 6 bases not matched to a gene. The CDR3 sequence is 13 residues long. This CDR3 is CASSFRGAEGYTF. The CDR3 region has the DNA TGCGCCAGCAGCTTCAGGGGGGCAGAGGGCTACACCTTC. The full variable domain, in which reference TRBV5-1 and TRBJ1-2 provide the parts outside the CDR3, is KAGVTQTPRYLIKTRGQQVTLSCSPISGHRSVSWYQQTPGQGLQFLFEYFSETQRNKGNFPGRFSGRQFSNSRSEMNVSTLELGDSALYLCASSFRGAEGYTFGSGTRLTVV.

This clonotype was counted only a few times. The chain joins TRBV2 to TRBJ2-5, with TRBD1 as a possible D gene (8 bases). CDR3 length: 15 amino acids. The V and J ends lost 6 bases and 7 bases respectively, with 21 bases between them. Germline CDR1 reads SNHLY; CDR2 reads FYNNEI. The CDR3 loop is CASREDREGPGTQYF. The CDR3 DNA reads TGTGCCAGCAGAGAGGACAGGGAGGGTCCAGGGACCCAGTACTTC.

The chain employs TRBV12-3 or TRBV12-4 and TRBJ1-6; perhaps TRBD1 as D (5 bases). This CDR3 has 16 amino acids. V was pared by 2 bases and J by 9 bases, with 17 bases between. CDR3 loop: CASSLNGGGELSPLHF. In DNA, the CDR3 is TGTGCCAGCAGTTTAAATGGTGGGGGGGAACTTTCACCCCTCCACTTT.

The chain recombines TRBV5-5 with TRBJ1-3; D is unresolved. Germline CDR1 is SGHKS and CDR2 is YYEKEE (reference sequence). The CDR3 covers 15 residues. The V end was cut by 3 bases, the J end by 3 bases, with 13 bases between. Written as DNA, the CDR3 is TGTGCCAGCAGCTACCTCCGGGGTGGTGGAAACACCATATATTTT. Translation gives CASSYLRGGGNTIYF. Full variable domain (outside the CDR3, taken from reference TRBV5-5 and TRBJ1-3): DAGVTQSPTHLIKTRGQQVTLRCSPISGHKSVSWYQQVLGQGPQFIFQYYEKEERGRGNFPDRFSARQFPNYSSELNVNALLLGDSALYLCASSYLRGGGNTIYFGEGSWLTVV.

This clonotype came up many times. V is TRBV10-3 and J is TRBJ1-1; tentative D call: TRBD1 (5 bases). Germline-derived CDR1 and CDR2 are ENHRY and SYGVKD. V was pared by 6 bases and J by 0 bases, with 8 bases between. CDR3 length: 13 amino acids. The CDR3 bases are TGTGCCATCAGGGGGGAGGTGAACACTGAAGCTTTCTTT. Amino acids: CAIRGEVNTEAFF.

This clonotype has only a few counts. The chain uses TRBV6-1 and TRBJ2-5; 8 bases are shared with TRBD1. The trim removed 7 bases at V and 5 bases at J, leaving 9 bases unmatched. The CDR3 extends over 14 amino acids. The V gene's germline CDR1 is MNHNS and CDR2 SASEGT. In DNA, the CDR3 is TGTGCCAGCATGAGGCAGGGGGCAGGGGAGACCCAGTACTTC. This translates into CASMRQGAGETQYF.

This clonotype was seen at least ten times. This CDR3 is CASSSFETGISSEQFF. The CDR3 DNA reads TGTGCCAGCAGTTCTTTCGAGACAGGGATCAGTAGTGAGCAGTTCTTC. V gene TRBV2 combines with J gene TRBJ2-1, with 7 nucleotides matching TRBD1. Per the germline V gene, CDR1 is SNHLY and CDR2 is FYNNEI. V dropped 5 bases and J dropped 9; count of bases not matched to a gene: 16. CDR3 length: 16 amino acids.

V usage is TRBV25-1 and J usage is TRBJ2-3, with 9 bases fitting TRBD1. V lost 0 bases, J lost 2 bases, and 6 bases stayed unmatched. The length of the CDR3 is 17 residues. CDR1 and CDR2 from the germline V gene are MGHDK and SYGVNS. The CDR3 sequence: CASSEYPGQGDTDTQYF. CDR3 nucleotides: TGTGCCAGCAGTGAATACCCGGGACAGGGAGACACAGATACGCAGTATTTT.

This clonotype showed up many times. The rearrangement uses TRBV14 and TRBJ2-5; D gene unclear. V dropped 4 bases and J dropped 4 bases, with 10 bases sitting between them. Germline CDR1 SGHDN, CDR2 FVKESK. This CDR3 is 13 amino acids long. CDR3 sequence: CASSPISGETQYF. The DNA of the CDR3 is TGTGCCAGCAGCCCTATTTCAGGAGAGACCCAGTACTTC.

With regard to this clonotype: This clone may be a read error of a much larger clone one base away. The chain employs TRBV29-1 and TRBJ2-7; the D gene is possibly TRBD1 (5 bases). CDR3 length equals 13 residues. Looked up from germline, CDR1 is SQVTM and CDR2 is ANQGSEA. Trimming took off 4 bases at V and 6 bases at J, with 16 bases between the two ends. The CDR3, as DNA: TGCAGCGTTGTCCACGGGCAGGGCGCCGAGCAGTACTTC. This sequence encodes CSVVHGQGAEQYF.

This clonotype was observed at least ten times. The V call is TRBV20-1, the J call TRBJ2-5; D remains ambiguous. The CDR3 spans 15 residues. CDR1 is DFQATT and CDR2 is SNEGSKA in the germline V gene (reference sequence). Trimming left V 4 bases short and J 2 bases short, with 17 bases between. The CDR3 here is CSATNSKTKQETQYF. The DNA of the CDR3 is TGCAGTGCTACCAACTCAAAAACTAAACAAGAGACCCAGTACTTC.

This clonotype was counted between two and nine times. The chain couples TRBV4-1 to TRBJ1-2; D ambiguous. There are 15 residues in the CDR3. With 0 bases removed from V and 4 bases from J, the gap between germline ends came to 12 bases. Germline loops: CDR1 MGHRA, CDR2 YSYEKL. CDR3 DNA sequence: TGCGCCAGCAGCCAAGATATTTCCCAGGCCTATGGCTACACCTTC. This encodes CASSQDISQAYGYTF.

J is TRBJ2-7 and V is TRBV5-1, with TRBD1 matching over 8 bases. V was pared by 3 bases and J by 4 bases, with 9 bases of the junction left unmatched. CDR1 is SGHRS and CDR2 is YFSETQ in the germline V gene. The length of the CDR3 is 15 residues. The chain's CDR3 is CASSSSGTGPYEQYF. The CDR3 DNA is TGCGCCAGCAGCTCATCCGGGACAGGTCCGTACGAGCAGTACTTC.

The sample holds many counts of this clonotype. The rearrangement joins TRBV2 to TRBJ2-7; TRBD2 matches 14 bases. The germline gives CDR1 SNHLY, CDR2 FYNNEI. The CDR3 has 14 amino acids. Losses at the gene ends were 6 bases for V and 4 bases for J; bases not matched to a gene: 2. The CDR3 reads CASRGLAGVYEQYF. The CDR3 DNA reads TGTGCCAGCAGGGGACTAGCGGGGGTATACGAGCAGTACTTC.